The rows below give T cell receptor beta chains drawn from one sample of a study of blood T cell repertoires in COVID-19. The method was immunoSEQ multiplex PCR; TCRdb's version includes in-frame clones alone and lacks a portion of them. The sample lists more than 300,000 clones; about 89% were seen once. Sequences were obtained from peripheral blood. The receptors come from a woman aged 50 to 60 with COVID-19, enrolled during active disease. Each CDR3 is given with its conserved first and last residue. D genes are given only for firm matches. Where a row states a size, it is once, few, many or the class of an expanded clone; other rows omit it.

size	V	J	D	DNA	CDR3
.	TRBV18	TRBJ2-1	TRBD2	TGTGCCAGCTCACAGAGTACAGGGGGACTAGCGGGAAACAATGAGCAGTTCTTC	CASSQSTGGLAGNNEQFF
.	TRBV24-1	TRBJ1-3	.	TGTGCCACCAGTGTGGAGGGCATCCACCCCTCTGGAAACACCATATATTTT	CATSVEGIHPSGNTIYF
.	TRBV25-1	TRBJ2-7	TRBD2	TGTGCCAGCAACCCCGGGACTAGCTTCCACGAGCAGTACTTC	CASNPGTSFHEQYF
.	TRBV28	TRBJ2-1	.	TGTGCCAGCAGTTTAGGTAACGGCAATGAGCAGTTCTTC	CASSLGNGNEQFF
.	TRBV3-1/TRBV3-2	TRBJ1-1	.	TGTGCCAGCAGCCTCCAAAAAGGGGCTGAAGCTTTCTTT	CASSLQKGAEAFF
.	TRBV18	TRBJ1-1	TRBD1	TGTGCCAGCTCACCCGGGACAGGGTATAGGAGTGGTGAAGCTTTCTTT	CASSPGTGYRSGEAFF
.	TRBV11-3	TRBJ2-7	TRBD2	TGTGCCAGCAGCATTAAAGCGGGAGGGCCGGTGAACGAGCAGTACTTC	CASSIKAGGPVNEQYF
.	TRBV15	TRBJ2-7	TRBD1	TGTGCCACCAGCAGAGAACAGGGGTACAAGTACTTC	CATSREQGYKYF
.	TRBV18	TRBJ2-1	TRBD2	TGTGCCAGCTCACTCATACAGGGGGCCTTTACTAGCGGGAGTGGCAATGAGCAGTTCTTC	CASSLIQGAFTSGSGNEQFF
.	TRBV7-9	TRBJ2-1	TRBD2	TGTGCCAGCAGCTTAGCCCTAGCGGGAGTCCATGAGCAGTTCTTC	CASSLALAGVHEQFF
once	TRBV7-3	TRBJ2-2	TRBD2	TGTGCCAGCAGCGCGGGGGGGCGAGGCACCGGGGAGCTGTTTTTT	CASSAGGRGTGELFF
.	TRBV7-8	TRBJ1-1	TRBD1	TGTGCCAGCAGCCGGGACAGTACCTTGGGCACTGAAGCTTTCTTT	CASSRDSTLGTEAFF
.	TRBV19	TRBJ1-1	.	TGTGCCAGTAGTGCAGGGTCCACTGAAGCTTTCTTT	CASSAGSTEAFF
once	TRBV6-6	TRBJ2-2	.	TGTGCCAGCAGTTACCGCGCGGGGAACACCGGGGAGCTGTTTTTT	CASSYRAGNTGELFF
.	TRBV3-1/TRBV3-2	TRBJ1-1	.	TGTGCCAGCAGCCAATATCAGGGGAGTAATGAAGCTTTCTTT	CASSQYQGSNEAFF
.	TRBV10-3	TRBJ1-3	.	TGTGCCATCAGTGATCCGGGTAGGGGCCATGGAAACACCATATATTTT	CAISDPGRGHGNTIYF
few	TRBV4-2	TRBJ1-2	.	TGTGCCAGCAGCCAAGATCTGAACAGCGGGAATGGCTACACCTTC	CASSQDLNSGNGYTF
.	TRBV5-1	TRBJ2-1	.	TGCGCCAGCAGCTTTTATTCGGGGAGTGAGCAGTTCTTC	CASSFYSGSEQFF
.	TRBV7-9	TRBJ1-5	TRBD1	TGTGCCAGCAGCTTAGGGGCAGGGGGTAGCAATCAGCCCCAGCATTTT	CASSLGAGGSNQPQHF
.	TRBV19	TRBJ1-3	.	TGTGCCAGTCCCGGGGGGTCTGGAAACACCATATATTTT	CASPGGSGNTIYF
.	TRBV19	TRBJ1-1	.	TGTGCCACCAAAATAAGTGGGGGGTCGAACACTGAAGCTTTCTTT	CATKISGGSNTEAFF
.	TRBV3-1/TRBV3-2	TRBJ1-2	.	TGTGCCAGCAGCCTTCAAGGGGTGGCCAGGGATGGCTACACCTTC	CASSLQGVARDGYTF
.	TRBV6-5	TRBJ1-4	TRBD1	TGTGCCAGCAGTTACTCTTGGCAGGGGGCGAGAGAAAAACTGTTTTTT	CASSYSWQGAREKLFF
.	TRBV5-5	TRBJ2-7	TRBD2	TGTGCCAGCAGCTTGGGACGGACTAGCGGGAGGGCCGCCCACGAGCAGTACTTC	CASSLGRTSGRAAHEQYF
.	TRBV7-9	TRBJ1-4	TRBD1	TGTGCCAGCAGCTCAAGGGACAGGGGGCAATCTAATGAAAAACTGTTTTTT	CASSSRDRGQSNEKLFF
.	TRBV10-2	TRBJ1-1	TRBD1	TGCGCCAGCAGTGGTGGCAGGGGGCTGACTGAAGCTTTCTTT	CASSGGRGLTEAFF
.	TRBV25-1	TRBJ1-1	.	TGTGCCAGCAGGCTACAGGAGAACACTGAAGCTTTCTTT	CASRLQENTEAFF
.	TRBV27	TRBJ2-7	TRBD1	TGTGCCAGCAGTCACCGACAGGGCCCCTACGAGCAGTACTTC	CASSHRQGPYEQYF
.	TRBV5-5	TRBJ2-7	.	TGTGCCAGCAGCTTGGCAGGGAACGAGCAGTACTTC	CASSLAGNEQYF
few	TRBV7-9	TRBJ2-1	.	TGTGCCAGCAGCTTAGCCCCAGGGGACTACAATGAGCAGTTCTTC	CASSLAPGDYNEQFF
.	TRBV7-6	TRBJ2-3	.	TGTGCCAGCAACCCCGGCTGGGCTAGCACAGATACGCAGTATTTT	CASNPGWASTDTQYF
.	TRBV7-9	TRBJ1-1	TRBD1	TGTGCCAGCAGCTTGCGGACAGGGGGGTACACTGAAGCTTTCTTT	CASSLRTGGYTEAFF
.	TRBV11-3	TRBJ2-1	.	TGTGCCAGCAGCTTCGCCCAGGGTCTACTTTACAATGAGCAGTTCTTC	CASSFAQGLLYNEQFF
few	TRBV6-5	TRBJ2-7	.	TGTGCCAGCGTTAAGCGCGAACACGAGCAGTACTTC	CASVKREHEQYF
.	TRBV27	TRBJ1-4	TRBD1	TGTGCCAGCAGCCCCGCCGGCCTCTCGGGACAGCCGATTGAAAAACTGTTTTTT	CASSPAGLSGQPIEKLFF
few	TRBV20-1	TRBJ2-2	.	TGCAGTGCTAGTCCCAGCGGGTATTACACCGGGGAGCTGTTTTTT	CSASPSGYYTGELFF
once	TRBV19	TRBJ2-5	TRBD2	TGTGCCAGTAGTATGGGGCGGGAGAGACGTGTGACCCAGTACTTC	CASSMGRERRVTQYF
.	TRBV19	TRBJ2-5	.	TGTGCCAGTAGTATCGGGGGTTGGGAGACCCAGTACTTC	CASSIGGWETQYF
.	TRBV11-2	TRBJ1-4	.	TGTGCCAGCAGCTTAGGAGGGAGTAATGAAAAACTGTTTTTT	CASSLGGSNEKLFF
.	TRBV19	TRBJ1-4	TRBD1	TGTGCCAGTAGGGAGACAGGGGGGGGTGAAAAACTGTTTTTT	CASRETGGGEKLFF
few	TRBV7-3	TRBJ1-2	.	TGTGCCAGCAGCTTATCGCCCTCCGTAGCTAACTATGGCTACACCTTC	CASSLSPSVANYGYTF
.	TRBV5-1	TRBJ1-1	TRBD1	TGCGCCAGCAGCTTGTCGTTAGTGTGGGGACAGGGGAACACTGAAGCTTTCTTT	CASSLSLVWGQGNTEAFF
once	TRBV5-1	TRBJ2-4	.	TGCGCCAGCAGCCCAATCGAAATAGGACACCGAGTCGGGGCCAAAAACATTCAGTACTTC	CASSPIEIGHRVGAKNIQYF
.	TRBV9	TRBJ2-3	.	TGTGCCAGCAGCGTAGCCCCACATAACACAGATACGCAGTATTTT	CASSVAPHNTDTQYF
few	TRBV7-9	TRBJ1-4	TRBD1	TGTGCCAGCCGGACAGGCTCTAATGAAAAACTGTTTTTT	CASRTGSNEKLFF
.	TRBV5-1	TRBJ1-2	.	TGCGCCAGCAGCTTGGCCAATTATGGCTACACCTTC	CASSLANYGYTF
.	TRBV30	TRBJ2-7	TRBD1	TGTGCCTGGCGCCCGGGACAGGGGGCGAGTGAGCAGTACTTC	CAWRPGQGASEQYF
.	TRBV5-1	TRBJ2-7	.	TGCGCCAGCCACGAAGGGGGCTACGAGCAGTACTTC	CASHEGGYEQYF
.	TRBV11-2	TRBJ2-2	TRBD2	TGTGCCAGCACCCCCCTCTGGAGGCGGGAGGCAGGCGGGGAGCTGTTTTTT	CASTPLWRREAGGELFF
.	TRBV11-3	TRBJ2-3	TRBD2	TGTGCCAGCAGCCGCGGGGGACTTAACACAGATACGCAGTATTTT	CASSRGGLNTDTQYF
.	TRBV28	TRBJ2-5	.	TGTGCCAGCAGTTTGGCAGGGCGAGAGACCCAGTACTTC	CASSLAGRETQYF